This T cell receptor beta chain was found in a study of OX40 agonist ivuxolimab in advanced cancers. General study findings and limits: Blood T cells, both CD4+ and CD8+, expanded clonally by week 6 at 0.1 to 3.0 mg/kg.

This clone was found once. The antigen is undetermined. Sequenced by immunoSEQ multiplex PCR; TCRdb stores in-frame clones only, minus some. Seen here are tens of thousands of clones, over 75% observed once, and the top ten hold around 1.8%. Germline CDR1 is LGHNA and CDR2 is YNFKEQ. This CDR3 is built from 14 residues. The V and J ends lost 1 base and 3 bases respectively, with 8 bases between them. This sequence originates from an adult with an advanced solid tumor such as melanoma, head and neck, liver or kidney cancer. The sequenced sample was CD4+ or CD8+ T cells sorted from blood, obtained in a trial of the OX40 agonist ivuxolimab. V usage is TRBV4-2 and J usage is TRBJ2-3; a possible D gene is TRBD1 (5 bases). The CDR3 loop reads CASSQGRVTDTQYF. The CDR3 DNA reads TGTGCCAGCAGCCAAGGCAGGGTGACAGATACGCAGTATTTT.